The 9 T cell receptor beta chains below all came from one sample that was sequenced in a study of molecular identifiers for immune sequencing clone quantification. One entry per CDR3 protein, called by TCRdb with MiXCR from the PCR reads. The data show around 89,000 distinct CDR3 sequences, around 19% seen once. The sample comprised naive CD8+ T cells from blood, with Jurkat cell RNA spiked in. Indicated subset: FACS-sorted CD8+CD4-CCR7+CD45RA+ naive T cells. The receptor set was obtained from a human donor in good health. Some libraries in this study had Jurkat cell RNA spiked in.

As for this clonotype: One base away lies a much larger clone, so this may be a sequencing read error. This chain joins TRBV11-2 and TRBJ2-5, with D unclear. This CDR3 is built from 14 residues. The germline V gene encodes CDR1 SGHAT and CDR2 FQNNGV. The CDR3 DNA reads as TGTGCCAGCTGCTTATCGGTCAACCAAGAGACCCAGTACTTC. The encoded protein is CASCLSVNQETQYF.

This clonotype was counted many times. This chain uses TRBV2 with TRBJ1-2; TRBD1 aligns across 7 bases. This CDR3 comprises 14 residues. Germline assignment: CDR1 SNHLY and CDR2 FYNNEI. J was trimmed by 5 bases and V by 1 base; bases with no gene match: 4. The CDR3 region has the DNA TGTGCCAGCAGTGAAGGGCCAGGGGGTTATGGCTACACCTTC. Its protein product is CASSEGPGGYGYTF.

This clonotype was detected ten times or more. The V gene is TRBV19, the J gene TRBJ1-4; the D gene is possibly TRBD1 (5 bases). This CDR3 region has 13 residues. Germline-derived CDR1 and CDR2 are LNHDA and SQIVND (reference sequence). Trimming took 8 bases from V and 5 from J, leaving 12 bases between them. The CDR3 reads CASLGEGNEKLFF. The CDR3 DNA reads TGTGCCAGTCTTGGCGAGGGGAATGAAAAACTGTTTTTT.

This clonotype was seen ten or more times. V is TRBV10-3 and J is TRBJ2-7, with D perhaps matching TRBD2 (5 bases). The germline gives CDR1 ENHRY, CDR2 SYGVKD. The CDR3 has 15 residues. Trimming cost V 2 bases and J 2 bases, with 13 bases left between them. Written as DNA, the CDR3 is TGTGCCATCAGTGAGGGTGGACTGGGAGCCTACGAGCAGTACTTC. This codes for CAISEGGLGAYEQYF.

At least ten counts were recorded for this clonotype. This chain uses TRBV2 with TRBJ1-1, with D tentatively TRBD1 (5 bases). The germline V and J ends were trimmed by 0 bases and 1 base, with 6 bases remaining between them. The germline V gene has CDR1 SNHLY and CDR2 FYNNEI. CDR3 size: 14 residues. CDR3 region: CASSEAGENTEAFF. In DNA, the CDR3 is TGTGCCAGCAGTGAAGCAGGGGAGAACACTGAAGCTTTCTTT. Filled out from reference TRBV2 and TRBJ1-1, the complete variable domain reads EPEVTQTPSHQVTQMGQEVILRCVPISNHLYFYWYRQILGQKVEFLVSFYNNEISEKSEIFDDQFSVERPDGSNFTLKIRSTKLEDSAMYFCASSEAGENTEAFFGQGTRLTVV.

This clonotype was counted between two and nine times. A much larger clone is a single base away; this may be a read error. The rearrangement links TRBV7-9 to TRBJ1-2, with a weak D call TRBD1 (6 bases). The V gene's germline CDR1 is SEHNR and CDR2 FQNEAQ (reference sequence). The CDR3 extends over 14 amino acids. V dropped 6 bases and J dropped 2 bases, with 13 bases sitting between them. The CDR3 nucleotides read TGTGCCAGCAGGCACAGGACAGCCAACTATGGCTACACCTTC. Protein sequence: CASRHRTANYGYTF.

Remarks on this clonotype: This clone may be a read error of a much larger clone one base away. The V and J genes are TRBV2 and TRBJ2-5; the D gene could be TRBD1 or TRBD2 (5 bases each). The germline V gene encodes CDR1 SNHLY and CDR2 FYNNEI. V shed 7 bases and J shed 1 base, with 13 bases lying between them. The CDR3 length is 14 residues. CDR3 coding DNA: TGTGCCAGCACCGGGACGGATCTCCAAGAGACCCAGTACTTC. Translated: CASTGTDLQETQYF.

This clonotype has only a few counts. Possible read error: a much larger clone is one base away. CDR3 amino acids: CSAGTSGGANTGELFF. The CDR3 nucleotides are TGCAGTGCTGGGACTAGCGGGGGGGCGAACACCGGGGAGCTGTTTTTT. The gene calls are TRBV20-1 and TRBJ2-2; 16 positions agree with TRBD2. CDR1 and CDR2 from the germline V gene are DFQATT and SNEGSKA (reference sequence). J lost 0 bases, V lost 5 bases, and 0 bases had no gene match. The CDR3 has 16 residues.

This clonotype was counted many times. For the CDR3, the DNA is TGTGCCAGCAGCCAAGACGGGACTAGGAAGTACCAAGAGACCCAGTACTTC. It is translated as CASSQDGTRKYQETQYF. This sequence joins TRBV14 and TRBJ2-5; 8 nucleotides match TRBD2. Trimming cost V 0 bases and J 0 bases; bases outside gene matches: 6. The CDR3 sequence is 17 residues long. From germline, CDR1 is SGHDN and CDR2 FVKESK. Full variable domain (rest looked up from reference TRBV14 and TRBJ2-5): EAGVTQFPSHSVIEKGQTVTLRCDPISGHDNLYWYRRVMGKEIKFLLHFVKESKQDESGMPNNRFLAERTGGTYSTLKVQPAELEDSGVYFCASSQDGTRKYQETQYFGPGTRLLVL.